The 10 T cell receptor beta chains given below trace back to one sample, sequenced in a study of shared clonotypes between healthy human individuals. CD45RO-negative CD8 cells positively selected for CCR7 made up the naive population, which excluded terminally differentiated effector memory CD45RA+ cells. Assay: immunoSEQ multiplex PCR; the TCRdb copy retains only in-frame clones and omits some. The sample has around 560,000 clones; 85% to 95% are singletons. The source material was naive CD8+ T cells sorted from blood. These receptors were taken from a woman under 40 in good health.

V and J are TRBV13 and TRBJ2-1; D ambiguous. The ends were cut back, 8 bases at V and 0 bases at J, with 8 bases in the middle. Germline V gene sequence: CDR1 PRHDT, CDR2 FYEKMQ (reference sequence). This CDR3 contains 13 residues. CDR3: CASGSSSYNEQFF. The CDR3 nucleotides are TGTGCCAGCGGCTCTAGCTCCTACAATGAGCAGTTCTTC.

The chain is built from TRBV30 and TRBJ2-5; 7 bases are a match to TRBD1. The J call may be in error: the DNA end matches TRBJ2-7 better. The CDR3 is made up of 12 amino acids. In germline, CDR1 is GTSNPN, CDR2 SVGIG (reference sequence). DNA for the CDR3: TGTGCCTGGAGTGTAGGGGGCTCCGAGCAGTACTTC. Its translation is CAWSVGGSEQYF.

The chain employs TRBV7-6 and TRBJ2-5; D remains ambiguous. The J call is doubtful: the DNA matches TRBJ2-7 better. CDR3 length: 16 residues. From germline, CDR1 is SGHVS and CDR2 FNYEAQ. This chain's CDR3 is CASSFRPAASSYEQYF. The CDR3 nucleotides are TGTGCCAGCAGCTTTCGTCCGGCAGCCAGCTCCTACGAGCAGTACTTC.

This clone was counted a single time. This sequence joins TRBV5-5 and TRBJ1-5; 7 bases align to TRBD1. The CDR3 is 13 residues long. The junction had 3 bases not matched to a gene; V was cut back by 2 bases and J by 7 bases. Germline CDR1 is SGHKS and CDR2 is YYEKEE (reference sequence). CDR3 residues: CASSFTGDQPQHF. The CDR3 DNA is TGTGCCAGCAGCTTTACAGGGGACCAGCCCCAGCATTTT.

In this sample, this clone turned up once. The genes are TRBV6-5 and TRBJ2-7, with 7 positions matching TRBD1. Trimming took 8 bases from V and 2 from J; bases not matched to a gene: 6. This CDR3 has 13 amino acids. Germline CDR1 reads MNHEY; CDR2 reads SVGAGI. Here the CDR3 reads CASADRDTYEQYF. CDR3 nucleotide sequence: TGTGCCAGCGCCGACAGGGATACCTACGAGCAGTACTTC.

CDR3 bases: TGCAGCATCTCCGGGACTAGCGCGGTTTACAATGAGCAGTTCTTC. This gives the protein CSISGTSAVYNEQFF. The chain combines TRBV29-1 with TRBJ2-1, with 10 bases aligning to TRBD2. CDR1 and CDR2 (germline): SQVTM, ANQGSEA. The V segment lost 8 bases and the J segment 4 bases; nucleotides outside the gene matches: 11. The length of the CDR3 is 15 residues.

The gene calls are TRBV30 and TRBJ2-7; D gene unclear. This CDR3 has 13 residues. V dropped 0 bases and J dropped 3 bases, with 9 bases sitting between them. The V gene's germline CDR1 is GTSNPN and CDR2 SVGIG (reference sequence). CDR3 residues: CAWSVGIYYEQYF. DNA for the CDR3: TGTGCCTGGAGTGTGGGAATTTACTACGAGCAGTACTTC.

The CDR3 region has the DNA TGCGCCAGCAGCGAGACAGGGGACAATGAGCAGTTCTTC. Its protein product is CASSETGDNEQFF. V and J are TRBV5-1 and TRBJ2-1; 8 nucleotides align to TRBD1. The CDR3 totals 13 residues. Germline lookup yields CDR1 SGHRS and CDR2 YFSETQ. V was clipped by 4 bases and J by 5 bases; unmatched bases: 2.

The chain combines TRBV19 with TRBJ2-5; maybe TRBD1 (6 bases). The CDR3 runs to 17 residues. CDR1 is LNHDA and CDR2 is SQIVND in the germline V gene (reference sequence). The V end lost 1 base, the J end lost 5 bases, and 20 bases lay between the germline ends. For the CDR3, the DNA is TGTGCCAGTAGTATAGGTACCAGGGGCCTAGGAGGTGAGACCCAGTACTTC. It codes for CASSIGTRGLGGETQYF.

The rearrangement uses TRBV10-2 and TRBJ2-7; D gene unclear. Germline V gene data show CDR1 as WSHSY and CDR2 as SAAADI. V was pared by 2 bases and J by 4 bases, with 18 bases between. The CDR3 contains 16 residues. DNA of the CDR3: TGCGCCAGCAGTGAGAGGGCCCTAGTGGGTGGTTACGAGCAGTACTTC. It is translated as CASSERALVGGYEQYF.